This T cell receptor (beta chain) was retrieved from a study of T cell responses to AZD1222 COVID-19 vaccine. Study-level points and caveats: Among vaccine-associated CD4 TCRs, coverage spanned spike, with dominance at 160-218 and 743-854. Clonal diversity was possibly underestimated; the donors were predominantly white British and more often female.

Turning to this clone: What it binds is not known.

Profiling relied on immunoSEQ multiplex PCR, and the TCRdb table lists in-frame clones only, not all of them. Of 200,000 or so clones in the sample, around 92% were seen once. The sequence derives from an adult in good health. The sample was peripheral blood, taken on day 0 of AZD1222 vaccination.

For the CDR3, the DNA is TGCAGCGTTGATGGGGGCCTCGGGACGGATTATGGCTACACCTTC. Residues: CSVDGGLGTDYGYTF. The chain links TRBV29-1 to TRBJ1-2; D might be TRBD1 (6 bases). Germline V lookup: CDR1 SQVTM, CDR2 ANQGSEA. Trimming took 3 bases from V and 5 from J, leaving 19 bases between them. The CDR3 is 15 amino acids.